Listed below are T cell receptor beta chains from one sample, sequenced in a study of cytomegalovirus exposure and HLA in healthy donors. Assay used: immunoSEQ multiplex PCR; TCRdb lists only in-frame clones, some missing. The repertoire holds around 160,000 clones, 60% to 80% seen once, with under 5.5% in the top ten. The sequencing input was PBMCs. These receptors all come from a young man in good health and CMV-seropositive. Both conserved end residues are part of each CDR3. A D gene is named only where the DNA matches it firmly. Only part of the rows carry a size: once, few, many, or a class if the clone is expanded.

>few|-|TRBJ1-6|TRBV5-1
CASSFGLSGGSSYNSPLHF
TGCGCCAGCAGCTTCGGGTTATCGGGGGGAAGCTCCTATAATTCACCCCTCCACTTT
>few|-|TRBJ1-1|TRBV28
CASSLGYGGTEAFF
TGTGCCAGCAGTTTAGGTTACGGGGGGACTGAAGCTTTCTTT
>few|TRBD2|TRBJ2-3|TRBV7-9
CASSLGRGGDTQYF
TGTGCCAGCAGCTTAGGGCGGGGGGGTGATACGCAGTATTTT
>few|TRBD1|TRBJ1-2|TRBV5-1
CASSLVRGDRKTNYGYTF
TGCGCCAGCAGCTTGGTGAGGGGGGACAGGAAGACTAACTATGGCTACACCTTC
>-|-|TRBJ2-3|TRBV5-1
CASMRESADTQYF
TGCGCCAGCATGCGGGAAAGCGCGGATACGCAGTATTTT
>-|-|TRBJ1-5|TRBV21-1
CASSVQSNQPQHF
TGTGCCAGCAGCGTCCAGTCAAATCAGCCCCAGCATTTT
>-|-|TRBJ1-2|TRBV6-1
CASSEMTGSPFGYTF
TGTGCCAGCAGTGAAATGACAGGCTCCCCCTTTGGCTACACCTTC
>-|-|TRBJ2-3|TRBV5-4
CASSLAGSPRADTQYF
TGTGCCAGCAGCTTGGCCGGGTCTCCGCGCGCAGATACGCAGTATTTT
>-|-|TRBJ2-5|TRBV5-1
CASSLAQRDQETQYF
TGCGCCAGCAGCTTGGCACAGAGGGACCAAGAGACCCAGTACTTC
>-|-|TRBJ1-1|TRBV30
CAWDPQVITEAFF
TGTGCCTGGGACCCCCAGGTGATCACTGAAGCTTTCTTT
>-|-|TRBJ1-2|TRBV6-5
CASSYSSLYGYTF
TGTGCCAGCAGTTACTCCTCCTTATATGGCTACACCTTC
>-|-|TRBJ1-3|TRBV28
CASSFDRTSGNTIYF
TGTGCCAGCAGCTTTGACAGGACCTCTGGAAACACCATATATTTT
>-|-|TRBJ1-4|TRBV14
CASSHGGEKLFF
TGTGCCAGCAGCCACGGAGGTGAAAAACTGTTTTTT
>few|TRBD1|TRBJ1-2|TRBV7-9
CASSPDSGQGYGYTF
TGTGCCAGCAGCCCGGACTCAGGACAGGGCTATGGCTACACCTTC
>-|-|TRBJ2-3|TRBV30
CAWSTQTPTDTQYF
TGTGCCTGGAGTACTCAAACCCCAACAGATACGCAGTATTTT
>-|-|TRBJ1-1|TRBV29-1
CSVEEGRTEAFF
TGCAGCGTTGAGGAGGGACGGACTGAAGCTTTCTTT
>few|TRBD1|TRBJ1-1|TRBV2
CASSEDTGGAFF
TGTGCCAGCAGTGAGGATACAGGGGGAGCTTTCTTT
>-|-|TRBJ2-5|TRBV9
CASSVGPGEETQYF
TGTGCCAGCAGCGTAGGCCCAGGGGAGGAGACCCAGTACTTC
>-|-|TRBJ2-5|TRBV5-1
CASSSAGVGETQYF
TGCGCCAGCAGTTCCGCAGGGGTTGGGGAGACCCAGTACTTC
>-|-|TRBJ1-5|TRBV23-1
CAASRVGTMHQPQHF
TGCGCCGCCAGCAGGGTCGGGACAATGCATCAGCCCCAGCATTTT
>-|TRBD2|TRBJ2-4|TRBV6-6
CASSSSGRALGNIQYF
TGTGCCAGCAGTTCATCCGGGAGGGCCTTGGGAAACATTCAGTACTTC
>-|TRBD1|TRBJ1-2|TRBV28
CASSQGAYGYTF
TGTGCCAGCAGTCAGGGGGCGTATGGCTACACCTTC
>-|TRBD1|TRBJ2-3|TRBV11-3
CASSPTGIEDTQYF
TGTGCCAGCAGCCCGACAGGGATTGAAGATACGCAGTATTTT
>-|-|TRBJ2-1|TRBV6-5
CASSNGLPAYNEQFF
TGTGCCAGCAGTAATGGACTTCCTGCCTACAATGAGCAGTTCTTC
>few|TRBD2|TRBJ2-5|TRBV6-1
CASSELAGGVETQYF
TGTGCCAGCAGTGAATTAGCGGGGGGGGTGGAGACCCAGTACTTC
>few|TRBD2|TRBJ2-5|TRBV10-3
CAISESSGSGQETQYF
TGTGCCATCAGTGAGTCAAGCGGGAGTGGCCAAGAGACCCAGTACTTC
>few|-|TRBJ2-2|TRBV5-6
CASSNREGTGELFF
TGTGCCAGCAGCAACAGGGAAGGAACCGGGGAGCTGTTTTTT
>-|TRBD1|TRBJ2-4|TRBV10-3
CASGTGAGLQYF
TGTGCCAGCGGAACAGGGGCAGGTCTTCAGTACTTC